This TCR beta chain came from a study of radiation and T cells in renal cell carcinoma. Study outcomes and limitations: Without pretreatment biopsies, baseline tumor clonotype presence was undetermined. Top tumor clonotypes rose in blood 2 weeks post-radiation, then contracted.

The protocol was immunoSEQ multiplex PCR, while the TCRdb copy is restricted to in-frame clones and leaves out a portion. The data contain some 150,000 clones, roughly 90% of them singletons. Germline assignment: CDR1 SGHTA and CDR2 FQGNSA. V was clipped by 5 bases and J by 9 bases; unmatched bases: 13. This CDR3 region has 14 residues. A note on this clone: As yet, its antigen is unknown.

Time point here: baseline pretreatment blood. Indicated treatment: 15 Gy SBRT to primary tumor, nephrectomy 4 weeks later. Serial blood draws occurred at baseline and 2 and 4 weeks post-SBRT. The tumor was a clear cell renal cell carcinoma. This TCR came from a woman between 45 and 60 years old with renal cell carcinoma. Source: blood, taken from a patient whose treatment included radiotherapy and nephrectomy. This chain connects TRBV7-2 to TRBJ2-7; 7 nucleotides line up with TRBD1. In nucleotides, the CDR3 is TGTGCCAGCAGCCCCGGGACAGCTCCGAGGGGGCAGTACTTC. It is translated as CASSPGTAPRGQYF.